A single sample gave rise to the 14 T cell receptor beta chains below, sequenced in a study of Ad26.COV2.S vaccination and SARS-CoV-2 variants. Libraries were prepared by immunoSEQ multiplex PCR; TCRdb keeps only in-frame clonotypes and omits some of them. This sample has around 450,000 clones, with approximately 88% found just once. Treatment noted: some 20 received Ad26.COV2.S at low or high dose, single or two shots; about 5 received placebo; per-sample allocation not given. Sampling took place 63 days after the first vaccine or placebo injection. This specimen consisted of peripheral blood, obtained in a trial of Ad26.COV2.S vaccine versus placebo. All receptors come from a person between 18 and 60 years old who received the Ad26.COV2.S COVID-19 vaccine or a placebo.

The gene calls are TRBV4-3 and TRBJ1-1; D may be TRBD1 (5 bases). V was shortened by 4 bases and J by 5 bases, with 14 bases between the two germline ends. This CDR3 comprises 14 residues. Germline-derived CDR1 and CDR2 are LGHNA and YSLEER. The CDR3 loop is CASSPHVGVTEAFF. DNA for the CDR3: TGCGCCAGCAGCCCCCACGTGGGGGTTACTGAAGCTTTCTTT.

Only one count was recorded for this clone. The genes are TRBV6-2 or TRBV6-3 and TRBJ1-6; D is ambiguous. V lost 0 bases and J lost 5, with 8 bases in between. The CDR3 has 15 residues. The germline V gene encodes CDR1 MNHEY and CDR2 SVGEGT. The CDR3 nucleotides read TGTGCCAGCAGTTACTCGATCCGGAATAATTCACCCCTCCACTTT. This sequence encodes CASSYSIRNNSPLHF.

The chain links TRBV29-1 to TRBJ2-1, with TRBD2 as a possible D gene (6 bases). From germline, CDR1 is SQVTM and CDR2 ANQGSEA. V gave up 4 bases and J gave up 2 bases, with 21 bases separating them. The CDR3 is 17 amino acids. This chain's CDR3 is CSVVMMYGGVAYNEQFF. The CDR3 DNA reads as TGCAGCGTTGTTATGATGTACGGCGGGGTTGCCTACAATGAGCAGTTCTTC.

V and J are TRBV4-1 and TRBJ2-2, with D perhaps matching TRBD2 (7 bases). Trimming removed 4 bases at V and 7 bases at J, with 19 bases between. The germline CDR1 and CDR2 sequences are MGHRA and YSYEKL. CDR3 length: 16 amino acids. The CDR3 coding sequence is TGCGCCAGCAGCCCCCGCCGGGGGGCGCTTATCGGGGAGCTGTTTTTT. This translates into CASSPRRGALIGELFF.

The CDR3 DNA reads TGTGCCAGCACTGCCCTGCCGGGTACCGGGGAGCTGTTTTTT. Its translation: CASTALPGTGELFF. The chain carries TRBV28 and TRBJ2-2; D unresolved. Trimming took 7 bases from V and 5 from J, leaving 14 bases between them. Per germline, CDR1 MDHEN and CDR2 SYDVKM. The CDR3 runs to 14 residues.

This clone was observed a handful of times. This chain links TRBV18 with TRBJ1-6; D is unresolved. Germline CDR1 is KGHSH and CDR2 is LQKENI. The V end lost 4 bases, the J end lost 7 bases, and 5 bases lay between the germline ends. The CDR3 consists of 12 residues. CDR3 loop: CASSQENSPLHF. In DNA form, the CDR3 reads TGTGCCAGCTCACAGGAAAATTCACCCCTCCACTTT.

The V gene is TRBV9, the J gene TRBJ2-7, with 9 bases lining up with TRBD1. This CDR3 contains 15 residues. Per germline, CDR1 SGDLS and CDR2 YYNGEE. Germline trimming cut 0 bases from V and 6 bases from J; bases unmatched to any gene: 7. CDR3 protein: CASSVGGTGPSEQYF. The CDR3 nucleotides are TGTGCCAGCAGCGTAGGGGGGACAGGGCCATCCGAGCAGTACTTC.

The chain recombines TRBV5-5 with TRBJ2-7; D is undetermined. Germline assignment: CDR1 SGHKS and CDR2 YYEKEE (reference sequence). V was trimmed by 0 bases and J by 2 bases, leaving 12 bases between them. CDR3 size: 15 residues. CDR3 amino acids: CASSLGQHVTYEQYF. As DNA, the CDR3 is TGTGCCAGCAGCTTGGGGCAACACGTAACCTACGAGCAGTACTTC.

The chain recombines TRBV18 with TRBJ2-3, with D perhaps given as TRBD1 or TRBD2 (5 bases each). CDR3 length: 14 residues. Germline CDR1 KGHSH, CDR2 LQKENI. The V gene lost 6 bases and the J gene lost 0 bases, with 10 bases spanning the gap. CDR3 residues: CASSGTTSTDTQYF. The DNA of the CDR3 is TGTGCCAGCTCCGGGACCACTAGCACAGATACGCAGTATTTT.

On this clone: Other DNA sequences from this sample encode an identical CDR3 as well. V gene TRBV18 combines with J gene TRBJ2-7; D is unresolved. This CDR3 has 13 amino acids. V lost 0 bases to trimming and J lost 3 bases, with 6 bases between them. Per the germline V gene, CDR1 is KGHSH and CDR2 is LQKENI. CDR3 coding DNA: TGTGCCAGCTCACCACCGGCCAGCTACGAGCAGTACTTC. Protein: CASSPPASYEQYF.

V gene TRBV5-1 combines with J gene TRBJ2-1; D may be TRBD1 (6 bases). CDR3 length: 15 residues. V lost 6 bases to trimming and J lost 4 bases, with 17 bases between them. Germline values: CDR1 SGHRS, CDR2 YFSETQ. CDR3 DNA: TGCGCCAGCACCGGTCGGACAGCAAGTTACAATGAGCAGTTCTTC. Protein product: CASTGRTASYNEQFF.

The V and J genes are TRBV6-6 and TRBJ1-4; unclear D gene. The CDR3 runs 14 residues. Germline V CDR1 and CDR2: MNHNY, SVGAGI (reference sequence). V was cut by 6 bases and J by 4 bases, with 12 bases left in between. The CDR3 here is CASSLDGLNEKLFF. The CDR3 nucleotides are TGTGCCAGCAGCCTCGATGGGCTTAATGAAAAACTGTTTTTT.

The CDR3 DNA is TGTGCCAGCACGGACAGGGCTAGTGAAACCTTC. As protein: CASTDRASETF. This chain uses TRBV28 with TRBJ1-2; the match to TRBD1 covers 8 bases. CDR1 and CDR2 from the germline V gene are MDHEN and SYDVKM. The CDR3 loop spans 11 amino acids. The ends lost 7 bases at V and 14 bases at J; junction bases unmatched: 9.

The rearrangement links TRBV5-1 to TRBJ2-1; D tentatively fits TRBD1 or TRBD2 (7 bases each). Trimming took off 3 bases at V and 2 bases at J, with 18 bases between the two ends. The CDR3 spans 17 residues. Per germline, CDR1 SGHRS and CDR2 YFSETQ. CDR3 sequence: CASSSTQGGDPYNEQFF. CDR3 in DNA: TGCGCCAGCAGCTCGACTCAGGGGGGGGACCCCTACAATGAGCAGTTCTTC.